These 11 T cell receptor beta chains came from one sample sequenced in a study of T cells expressing NK-cell markers. From the 5' RACE reads, TCRdb lists one entry per CDR3 protein and no DNA. In total, the table holds about 550,000 distinct CDR3 sequences. Input material: blood T cells: a sorted CD56 or NKG2C T cell subset, CD4+ or CD8+ T cells, or bulk PBMC T cells (not recorded which). Receptors originate from a man in his late teens or twenties in good health.

The chain is built from TRBV19 and TRBJ2-1; TCRdb's D call of TRBD2 is untestable without DNA. Germline CDR1 LNHDA, CDR2 SQIVND (reference sequence). The CDR3 consists of 13 residues. The CDR3 protein is CASSFLAGESLFF.

The V call is TRBV12-3 or TRBV12-4, the J call TRBJ2-1; lacking DNA, the TRBD1 call made by TCRdb goes unchecked. CDR3 size: 16 residues. CDR3 sequence: CASSLGTGGLYNEQFF.

This chain uses TRBV12-3 or TRBV12-4 with TRBJ2-4; TCRdb proposes TRBD1, but this gene call is untestable without DNA. The CDR3 consists of 14 residues. The chain's CDR3 is CASTSGQGLNIQYF.

The V gene is TRBV5-1, the J gene TRBJ2-3; lacking DNA, the TRBD1 call made by TCRdb goes unchecked. Germline V gene lookup returns CDR1 SGHRS and CDR2 YFSETQ. The CDR3 runs 14 residues. CDR3 loop: CASSPRTPEDTQYF.

The rearrangement joins TRBV7-8 to TRBJ2-1. Looked up from germline, CDR1 is SGHVS and CDR2 is FQNEAQ. This CDR3 region has 14 residues. CDR3 sequence reads: CASSFVRLINEQFF.

The V gene is TRBV10-3, the J gene TRBJ2-7; the TRBD1 assignment by TCRdb is unverifiable without DNA. This CDR3 comprises 13 residues. Germline V gene lookup returns CDR1 ENHRY and CDR2 SYGVKD. The chain's CDR3 is CAIRDRGNYEQYF.

The genes are TRBV11-2 and TRBJ2-7; TCRdb designates TRBD2, a call that cannot be tested without DNA. This CDR3 has 18 residues. Germline V gene sequence: CDR1 SGHAT, CDR2 FQNNGV. CDR3 amino acids: CASSFSSSGSSPLAEQYF.

The chain links TRBV7-2 to TRBJ2-3; no DNA is available, so the TRBD2 call from TCRdb remains unchecked. The CDR3 length is 13 residues. CDR1 and CDR2 from the germline V gene are SGHTA and FQGNSA. CDR3 loop: CASSPSGESLQYF.

The chain links TRBV12-3 or TRBV12-4 to TRBJ2-1; the TCRdb D gene call, TRBD2, has no DNA to confirm it. The CDR3 has 16 residues. The chain's CDR3 is CASSPQAGGPNNEQFF.

This chain uses TRBV20-1 with TRBJ1-6. This CDR3 region has 14 residues. CDR1 and CDR2 from the germline V gene are DFQATT and SNEGSKA (reference sequence). CDR3 in amino acids: CSASMGGDHSPLHF.

V is TRBV14 and J is TRBJ2-5; TCRdb selects TRBD1, and the lack of DNA leaves this call unchecked. This CDR3 region has 15 residues. In germline, CDR1 is SGHDN, CDR2 FVKESK. CDR3: CASSQDKTGRETQYF.